This T cell receptor beta chain was identified during a study of CD8+ T cells in alopecia areata. RNA was extracted and reverse transcribed into cDNA as the sequencing template. TCRdb keeps only in-frame clones here, not all; method: immunoSEQ multiplex PCR. The top ten hold about 3% of the sample, which has 110,000 or so clones, about 60% seen once. T lymphocytes (CD4+ and CD8+) were sorted from PBMCs. Findings and caveats of the study: The study also sequences resident alphabeta T cells of normal skin in scalp samples. With patients, TCR sharing proved less clear than in mice, a difference possibly related to HLA. Clonality was higher in lesional than normal scalp, especially in alopecia totalis/universalis.

Details on this clone: The target antigen is unknown.

Sequenced sample: CD4+ T cells sorted from blood. The sequence derives from a human donor in good health.

The CDR3 is CSVGGGLFIDTQYF. Written as DNA, the CDR3 is TGCAGCGTTGGGGGGGGACTATTCATAGATACGCAGTATTTT. This rearrangement joins TRBV29-1 to TRBJ2-3; 7 bases map to TRBD2. The germline gives CDR1 SQVTM, CDR2 ANQGSEA. The V and J ends lost 4 bases and 5 bases, in that order; junction bases with no gene match: 9. This CDR3 is 14 amino acids long.